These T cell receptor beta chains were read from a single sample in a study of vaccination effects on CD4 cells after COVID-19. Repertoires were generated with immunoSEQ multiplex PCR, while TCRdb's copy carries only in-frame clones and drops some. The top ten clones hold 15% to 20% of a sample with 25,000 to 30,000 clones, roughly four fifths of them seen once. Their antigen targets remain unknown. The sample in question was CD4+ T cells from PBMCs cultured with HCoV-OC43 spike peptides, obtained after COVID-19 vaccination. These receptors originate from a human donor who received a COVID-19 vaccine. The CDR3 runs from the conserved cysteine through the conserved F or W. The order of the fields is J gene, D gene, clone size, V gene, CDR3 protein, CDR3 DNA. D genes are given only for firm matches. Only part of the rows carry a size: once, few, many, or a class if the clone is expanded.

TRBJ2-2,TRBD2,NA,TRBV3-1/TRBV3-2,CASHGTSYTGELFF,TGTGCCAGCCACGGGACTAGCTACACCGGGGAGCTGTTTTTT
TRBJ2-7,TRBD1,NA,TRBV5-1,CASSFWDRGDSSYEQYF,TGCGCCAGCAGCTTTTGGGACAGGGGGGATAGCTCCTACGAGCAGTACTTC
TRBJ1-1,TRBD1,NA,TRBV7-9,CASRRQGLQNTEAFF,TGTGCCAGCAGACGACAGGGCTTACAGAACACTGAAGCTTTCTTT
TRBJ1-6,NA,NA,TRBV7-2,CASSGDGGSYNSPLHF,TGTGCCAGCAGCGGTGACGGGGGCTCCTATAATTCACCCCTCCACTTT
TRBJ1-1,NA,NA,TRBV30,CAVDPSLTEAFF,TGTGCCGTGGACCCCTCTCTCACTGAAGCTTTCTTT
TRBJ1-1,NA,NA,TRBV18,CASSPQGMNTEAFF,TGTGCCAGCTCACCACAGGGGATGAACACTGAAGCTTTCTTT
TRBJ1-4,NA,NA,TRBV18,CASTGDRRAEKLFF,TGTGCCAGCACCGGTGACAGGCGGGCTGAAAAACTGTTTTTT
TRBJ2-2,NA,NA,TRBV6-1,CASSQDWTGELFF,TGTGCCAGCAGCCAAGACTGGACCGGGGAGCTGTTTTTT
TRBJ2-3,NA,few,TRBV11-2,CASSFPTSGFGTLDTQYF,TGTGCCAGCAGCTTCCCGACTTCGGGCTTCGGGACACTAGATACGCAGTATTTT
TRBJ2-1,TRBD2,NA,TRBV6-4,CASSSGRSHNEQFF,TGTGCCAGCAGTAGCGGGAGGTCCCACAATGAGCAGTTCTTC
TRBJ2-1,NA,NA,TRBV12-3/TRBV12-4,CASSRQDYNEQFF,TGTGCCAGCAGCCGACAAGATTATAATGAGCAGTTCTTC
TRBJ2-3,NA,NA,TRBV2,CASSVLEADTQYF,TGTGCCAGCAGTGTCTTGGAAGCAGATACGCAGTATTTT
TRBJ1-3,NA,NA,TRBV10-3,CAISDVTGNTIYF,TGTGCCATCAGTGATGTGACTGGAAACACCATATATTTT